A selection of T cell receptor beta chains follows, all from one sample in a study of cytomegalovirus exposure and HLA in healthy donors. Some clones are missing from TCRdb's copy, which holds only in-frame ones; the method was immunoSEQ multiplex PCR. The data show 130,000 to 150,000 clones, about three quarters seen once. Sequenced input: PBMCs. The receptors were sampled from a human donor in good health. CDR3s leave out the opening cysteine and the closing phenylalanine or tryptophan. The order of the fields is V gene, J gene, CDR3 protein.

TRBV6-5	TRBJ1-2	ASSSGQGLGGYT
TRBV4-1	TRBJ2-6	ASSTRDRVRSGANVLT
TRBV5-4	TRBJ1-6	ASRQGAYNSPLH
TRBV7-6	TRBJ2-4	ASSPRQGAYVLAKNIQY
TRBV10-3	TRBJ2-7	AISAMAGVGYEQY
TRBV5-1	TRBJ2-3	ASGTSGGTDTQY
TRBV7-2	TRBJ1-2	ASSLGQNYGYT
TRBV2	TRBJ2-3	ASSELATSTDTQY
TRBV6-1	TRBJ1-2	ASSEVTGSFGYT
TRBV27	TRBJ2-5	ASRSWGEETQY
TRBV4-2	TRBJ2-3	ASSQDGERGGRDTQY
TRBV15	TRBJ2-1	ATSRVVQYNEQF
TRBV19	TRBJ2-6	ASDGGAPNSGANVLT
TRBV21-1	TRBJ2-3	ASTSIGRESTDTQY
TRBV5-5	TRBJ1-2	ASSLEQNIYYGYT
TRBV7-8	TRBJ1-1	ASSLGQDLTEAF
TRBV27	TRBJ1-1	ASSLTGGLIEAF
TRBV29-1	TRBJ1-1	SGGGDTEAF
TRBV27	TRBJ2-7	ASSLSAGSYEQY
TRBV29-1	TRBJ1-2	SVEVRLYNYGYT
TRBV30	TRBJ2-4	AWSADRAKNIQY
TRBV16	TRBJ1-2	ASSHSISRNYGYT
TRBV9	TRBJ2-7	ASSVDSRGSYEQY
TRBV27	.	ASSLTRGAGFYEQY
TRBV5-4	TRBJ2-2	ASSLDGSGTGELF
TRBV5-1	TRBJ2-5	ASSLAGVAGGQETQY
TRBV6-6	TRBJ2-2	ASSGTHTNTGELF
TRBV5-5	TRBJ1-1	ASSLEPTVNTEAF
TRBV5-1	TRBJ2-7	ASSSAGQNYEQY
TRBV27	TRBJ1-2	ASSYRGRSGYT
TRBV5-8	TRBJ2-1	ASSLALMSEQF
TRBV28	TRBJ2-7	ASRQNYEQY
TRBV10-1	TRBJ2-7	ASSEGAGGHEQY
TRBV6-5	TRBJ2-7	ASSSLASLEQY
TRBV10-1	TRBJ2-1	ASSRTFSVSSYNEQF